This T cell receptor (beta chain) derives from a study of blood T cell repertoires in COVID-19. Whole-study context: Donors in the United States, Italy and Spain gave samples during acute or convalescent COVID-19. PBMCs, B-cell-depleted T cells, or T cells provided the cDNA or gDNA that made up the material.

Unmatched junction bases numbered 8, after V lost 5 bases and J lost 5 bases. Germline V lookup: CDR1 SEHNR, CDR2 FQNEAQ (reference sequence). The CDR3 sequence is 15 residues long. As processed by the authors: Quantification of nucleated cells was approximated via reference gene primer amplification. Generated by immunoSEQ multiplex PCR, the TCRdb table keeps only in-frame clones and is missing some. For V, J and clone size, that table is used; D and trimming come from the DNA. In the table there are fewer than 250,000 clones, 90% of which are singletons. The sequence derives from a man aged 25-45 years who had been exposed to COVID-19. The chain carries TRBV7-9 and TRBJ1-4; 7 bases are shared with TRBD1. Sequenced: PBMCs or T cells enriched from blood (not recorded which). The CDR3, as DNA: TGTGCCAGCAGCCGACAGGGTTTTATGAATGAAAAACTGTTTTTT. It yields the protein CASSRQGFMNEKLFF.